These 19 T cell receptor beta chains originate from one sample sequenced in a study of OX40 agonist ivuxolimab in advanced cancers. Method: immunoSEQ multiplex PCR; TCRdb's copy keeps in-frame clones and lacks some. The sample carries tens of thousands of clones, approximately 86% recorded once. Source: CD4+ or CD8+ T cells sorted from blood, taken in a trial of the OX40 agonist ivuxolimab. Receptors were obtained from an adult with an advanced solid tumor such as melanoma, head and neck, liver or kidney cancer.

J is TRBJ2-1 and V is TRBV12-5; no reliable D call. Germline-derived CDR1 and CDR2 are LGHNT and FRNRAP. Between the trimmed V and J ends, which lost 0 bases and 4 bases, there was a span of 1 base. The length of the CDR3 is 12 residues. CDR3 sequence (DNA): TGTGCTAGTGGTTTGGTGTACAATGAGCAGTTCTTC. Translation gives CASGLVYNEQFF.

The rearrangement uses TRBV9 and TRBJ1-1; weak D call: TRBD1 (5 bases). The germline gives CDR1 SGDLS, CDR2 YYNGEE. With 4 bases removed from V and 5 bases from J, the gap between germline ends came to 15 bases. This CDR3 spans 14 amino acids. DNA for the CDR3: TGTGCCAGCAGCAAATCCCGGGGGGGGACTGAAGCTTTCTTT. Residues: CASSKSRGGTEAFF.

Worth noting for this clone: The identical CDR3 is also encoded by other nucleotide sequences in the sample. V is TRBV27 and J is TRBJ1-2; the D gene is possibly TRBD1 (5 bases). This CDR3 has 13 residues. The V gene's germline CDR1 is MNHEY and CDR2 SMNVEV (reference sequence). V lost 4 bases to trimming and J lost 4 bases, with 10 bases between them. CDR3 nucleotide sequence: TGTGCCAGCAGTTGGGGGGGATCCTATGGCTACACCTTC. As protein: CASSWGGSYGYTF.

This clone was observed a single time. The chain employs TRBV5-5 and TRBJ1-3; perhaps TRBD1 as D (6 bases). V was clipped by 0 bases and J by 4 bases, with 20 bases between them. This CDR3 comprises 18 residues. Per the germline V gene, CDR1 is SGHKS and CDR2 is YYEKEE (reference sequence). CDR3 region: CASSLGPEVGTGGNTIYF. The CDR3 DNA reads TGTGCCAGCAGCTTGGGTCCGGAGGTGGGAACAGGGGGAAACACCATATATTTT.

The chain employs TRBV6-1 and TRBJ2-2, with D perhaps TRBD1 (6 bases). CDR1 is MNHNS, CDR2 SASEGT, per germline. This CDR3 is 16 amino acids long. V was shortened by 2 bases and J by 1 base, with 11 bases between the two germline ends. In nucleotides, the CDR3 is TGTGCCAGCAGTGAATTGGACAGCCTGAACACCGGGGAGCTGTTTTTT. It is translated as CASSELDSLNTGELFF.

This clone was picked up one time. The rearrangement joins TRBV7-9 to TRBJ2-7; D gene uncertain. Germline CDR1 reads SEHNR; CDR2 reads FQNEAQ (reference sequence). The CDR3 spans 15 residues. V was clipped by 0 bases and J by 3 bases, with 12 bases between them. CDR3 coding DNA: TGTGCCAGCAGCTTAGCGCAAGGTCGTAACTACGAGCAGTACTTC. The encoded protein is CASSLAQGRNYEQYF.

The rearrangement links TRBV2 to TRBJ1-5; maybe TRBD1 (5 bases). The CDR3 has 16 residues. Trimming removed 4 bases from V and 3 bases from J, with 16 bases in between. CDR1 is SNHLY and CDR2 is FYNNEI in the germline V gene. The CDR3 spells CASSGDLDVLNQPQHF. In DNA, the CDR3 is TGTGCCAGCAGTGGGGACCTTGACGTCCTCAATCAGCCCCAGCATTTT.

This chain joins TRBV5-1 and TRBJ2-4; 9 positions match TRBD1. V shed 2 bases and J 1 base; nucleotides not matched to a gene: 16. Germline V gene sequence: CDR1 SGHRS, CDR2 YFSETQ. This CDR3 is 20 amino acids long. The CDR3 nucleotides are TGCGCCAGCAGCTTAAGACCGGGACAGGGCGAACGAGGGGCCAAAAACATTCAGTACTTC. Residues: CASSLRPGQGERGAKNIQYF.

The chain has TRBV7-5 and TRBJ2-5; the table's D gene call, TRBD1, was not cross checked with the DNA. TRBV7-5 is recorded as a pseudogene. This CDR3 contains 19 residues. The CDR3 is CVSHERGTGDAGVQETQYF. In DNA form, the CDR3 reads TGTGTCAGCCACGAGCGGGGGACAGGGGATGCCGGAGTACAAGAGACCCAGTACTTC.

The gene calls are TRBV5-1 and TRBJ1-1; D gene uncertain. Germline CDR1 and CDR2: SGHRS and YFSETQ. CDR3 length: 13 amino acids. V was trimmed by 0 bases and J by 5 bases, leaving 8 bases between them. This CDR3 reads CASSLGSETEAFF. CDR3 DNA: TGCGCCAGCAGCTTGGGATCGGAGACTGAAGCTTTCTTT.

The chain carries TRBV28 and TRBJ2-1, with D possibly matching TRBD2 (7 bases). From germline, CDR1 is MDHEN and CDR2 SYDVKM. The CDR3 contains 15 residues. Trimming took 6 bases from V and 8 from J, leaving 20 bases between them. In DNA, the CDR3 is TGTGCCAGCAGGCCCGTGGGGGGGGCAATGTATGAGCAGTTCTTC. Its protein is CASRPVGGAMYEQFF.

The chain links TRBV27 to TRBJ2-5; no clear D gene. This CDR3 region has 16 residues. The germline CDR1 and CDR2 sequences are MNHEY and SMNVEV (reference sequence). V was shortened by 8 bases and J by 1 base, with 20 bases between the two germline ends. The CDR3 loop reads CASSFEAGTSQETQYF. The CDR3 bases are TGTGCCAGCTCTTTTGAAGCCGGAACCTCCCAAGAGACCCAGTACTTC.

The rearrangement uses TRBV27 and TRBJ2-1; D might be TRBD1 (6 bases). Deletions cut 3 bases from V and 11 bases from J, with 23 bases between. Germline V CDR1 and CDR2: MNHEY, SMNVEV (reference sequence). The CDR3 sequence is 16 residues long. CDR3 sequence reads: CASSLGVRQGNSKQFF. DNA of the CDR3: TGTGCCAGCAGTTTGGGAGTGAGGCAGGGGAATTCTAAGCAGTTCTTC.

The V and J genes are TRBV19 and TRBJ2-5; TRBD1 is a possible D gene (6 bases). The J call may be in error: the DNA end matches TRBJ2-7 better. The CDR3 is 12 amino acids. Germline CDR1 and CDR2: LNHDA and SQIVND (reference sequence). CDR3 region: CASTSGAYEQYF. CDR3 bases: TGTGCCAGTACGTCAGGGGCGTACGAGCAGTACTTC.

CDR3 in DNA: TGTGCCAGCACGACTAGTGGGGGGGAATTAGAGACCCAGTACTTC. Translated, it gives CASTTSGGELETQYF. The rearrangement links TRBV27 to TRBJ2-5, with TRBD2 matching 7 bases. The trim removed 7 bases at V and 4 bases at J, leaving 12 bases unmatched. From germline, CDR1 is MNHEY and CDR2 SMNVEV (reference sequence). The CDR3 loop spans 15 amino acids.

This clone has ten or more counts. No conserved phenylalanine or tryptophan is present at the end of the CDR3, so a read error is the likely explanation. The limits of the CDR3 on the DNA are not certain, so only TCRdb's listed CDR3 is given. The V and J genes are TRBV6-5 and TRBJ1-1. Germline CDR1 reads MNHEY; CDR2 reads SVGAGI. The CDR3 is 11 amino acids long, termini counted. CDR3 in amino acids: CASSEGGTPQL.

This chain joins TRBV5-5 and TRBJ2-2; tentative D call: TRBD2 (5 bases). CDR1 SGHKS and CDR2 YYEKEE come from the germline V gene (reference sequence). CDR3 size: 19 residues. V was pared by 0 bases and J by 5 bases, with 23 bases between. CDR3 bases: TGTGCCAGCAGCTTGGTACTGTACCGGCCGGGGAGATTAACCGGGGAGCTGTTTTTT. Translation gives CASSLVLYRPGRLTGELFF.

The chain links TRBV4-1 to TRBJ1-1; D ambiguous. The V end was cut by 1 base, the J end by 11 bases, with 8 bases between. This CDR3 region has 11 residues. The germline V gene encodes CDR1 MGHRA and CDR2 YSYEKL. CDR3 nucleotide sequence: TGCGCCAGCAGCCAAGGCGAGCACGCTTTCTTT. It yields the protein CASSQGEHAFF.

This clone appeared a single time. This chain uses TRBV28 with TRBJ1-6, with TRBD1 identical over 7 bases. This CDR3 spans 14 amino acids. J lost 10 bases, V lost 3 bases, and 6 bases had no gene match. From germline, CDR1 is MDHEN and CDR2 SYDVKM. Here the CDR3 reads CASSFRTGRSPLHF. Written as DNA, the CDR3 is TGTGCCAGCAGTTTTAGGACAGGTCGCTCACCCCTCCACTTT.